The entry below gives a single T cell receptor (beta chain) sequence along with its context. Original handling: Using reference gene primer amplification, nucleated cell counts were estimated. The method was immunoSEQ multiplex PCR; TCRdb's version includes in-frame clones alone and lacks a portion of them. The V and J calls and clone size come from that table; D and trimming were worked out from the DNA. The data hold more than 15,000 clones, with roughly 81% observed a single time. This record comes from a study of blood T cell repertoires in COVID-19. The CDR3 consists of 15 residues. Germline V gene data show CDR1 as MNHEY and CDR2 as SMNVEV (reference sequence). The germline V and J ends were trimmed by 5 bases and 6 bases, with 16 bases remaining between them.

The receptor was derived from a human donor with active COVID-19. The donor label of this sample is uncertain. This rearrangement joins TRBV27 to TRBJ1-4; unclear D gene. The sample consisted of peripheral blood. Here the CDR3 reads CASSPRGSGDEKLFF. The CDR3 DNA reads TGTGCCAGCAGTCCTCGAGGGAGTGGGGATGAAAAACTGTTTTTT.